This TCR beta chain derives from a study of blood T cell repertoires in COVID-19. On the study more broadly: Some COVID-19 samples were acute and others convalescent; all came from the United States, Italy and Spain. T cells, B-cell-depleted T cells, or PBMCs provided the cDNA or gDNA that served as material.

Seattle enrolled patients during active infection and tracked them longitudinally. In the study's own analysis: Estimates of nucleated cell counts were drawn from the amplification of reference gene primers. Some clones are missing from TCRdb's copy, which holds only in-frame ones; the method was immunoSEQ multiplex PCR. Clone size and V and J calls were adopted from that table, with D and trimming inferred from the DNA. This table has around 200,000 clones, around four fifths appearing once. The receptor's source is an older woman with COVID-19, enrolled during active disease. Sequenced sample: peripheral blood.

The CDR3 protein is CASIGEGSGGYTF. CDR3 bases: TGTGCCAGCATAGGGGAGGGTTCGGGGGGCTACACCTTC. The V gene is TRBV2, the J gene TRBJ1-2, with a possible D match to TRBD1 (5 bases). CDR3 length equals 13 residues. V lost 7 bases and J lost 8, with 17 bases in between. Germline assignment: CDR1 SNHLY and CDR2 FYNNEI.